The rows below give T cell receptor beta chains drawn from one sample of a study of shared clonotypes between healthy human individuals. Sequencing used immunoSEQ multiplex PCR; TCRdb keeps in-frame clones, though not all of them. The repertoire includes over a million clones, about four fifths of them detected once, and around 0.6% sits in the top ten. Sequenced input: memory CD4+ T cells from PBMCs. These receptors were taken from a man aged 18 to 29 in good health. Some clones in this sample may be carry-over from other donors' samples. The CDR3 runs from the conserved cysteine through the conserved F or W. A D gene is named only where the DNA matches it firmly. Only part of the rows carry a size: once, few, many, or a class if the clone is expanded.

cdr3_nt	cdr3_aa	j_call	cdr3_length	d_call	v_call	clone_size
TGTGCCAGCAGTGAAGGGGTGGACCTCAGGGAAGCTTTCTTT	CASSEGVDLREAFF	TRBJ1-1	14	.	TRBV6-1	.
TGTGCCAGCAGCTTAGCGCCAGGGATGGGCACCGGGGAGCTGTTTTTT	CASSLAPGMGTGELFF	TRBJ2-2	16	.	TRBV7-2	.
TGTGCCAGCACCCACGGGGAGGGATACTATGGCTACACCTTC	CASTHGEGYYGYTF	TRBJ1-2	14	.	TRBV6-4	.
TGTGCCAGCAGTGAAGTCCGACTGAGGGGAGCTTTCTTT	CASSEVRLRGAFF	TRBJ1-1	13	.	TRBV2	.
TGCGCCAGCAGGGAGGCCCTCTCTGGAAACACCATATATTTT	CASREALSGNTIYF	TRBJ1-3	14	.	TRBV5-1	.
TGCGCCAGCAGCCAAGTACAGGCGCCCTACGAGCAGTACTTC	CASSQVQAPYEQYF	TRBJ2-7	14	.	TRBV4-1	many
TGCGCCAGCAGCAACCCAGGGGTCTCCTCTGCAACTAATGAAAAACTGTTTTTT	CASSNPGVSSATNEKLFF	TRBJ1-4	18	.	TRBV5-1	.
TGCAGCGTTCGGGACGGGGAAACTAATGAAAAACTGTTTTTT	CSVRDGETNEKLFF	TRBJ1-4	14	.	TRBV29-1	few
TGTGCCAGCAGCCCCACGGGAACCCGATACGAGCAGTACTTC	CASSPTGTRYEQYF	TRBJ2-7	14	.	TRBV11-2	few
TGTGCCAGCAGCAGATCCGGGACTAGCAACGAGCAGTACTTC	CASSRSGTSNEQYF	TRBJ2-7	14	TRBD2	TRBV7-2	.
TGTGCCAGCAGTTCCCCGCGTAGCGGGAGGGCGGTCAATGAGCAGTTCTTC	CASSSPRSGRAVNEQFF	TRBJ2-1	17	TRBD2	TRBV27	once
TGTGCCAGCAGCCAGGGGATTGAAGAGACCCAGTACTTC	CASSQGIEETQYF	TRBJ2-5	13	.	TRBV7-2	once
TGTGCCAGCAGCCAAACTCAGGGGGAAGGAAACACCATATATTTT	CASSQTQGEGNTIYF	TRBJ1-3	15	TRBD1	TRBV16	.
TGTGCCAGCTCACCCGGGACGCCCCCTTCCTATGGCTACACCTTC	CASSPGTPPSYGYTF	TRBJ1-2	15	.	TRBV18	few
TGTGCCAGCAGCTCTTACAGGGTTAGCAATCAGCCCCAGCATTTT	CASSSYRVSNQPQHF	TRBJ1-5	15	.	TRBV7-8	once
TGTGCCAGCAGTGAAATGTCAGCTCCTCTAGCCAAAAACATTCAGTACTTC	CASSEMSAPLAKNIQYF	TRBJ2-4	17	.	TRBV6-1	.
TGTGCCTGGAGTGTATCTTATGGGAGGGGAAAAGCTCGCTACGAGCAGTACTTC	CAWSVSYGRGKARYEQYF	TRBJ2-7	18	TRBD2	TRBV30	many
TGTGCCAGCAGTTTACAGGGGAGGACTGAAGCTTTCTTT	CASSLQGRTEAFF	TRBJ1-1	13	TRBD1	TRBV6-5	.
TGTGCCAGCAGTTACTCGACGGAGGGAGGGGAGACCCAGTACTTC	CASSYSTEGGETQYF	TRBJ2-5	15	TRBD2	TRBV6-5	.
TGTGCCAGTAGTACAAGACAGGGCGGGCTGTTTTTT	CASSTRQGGLFF	TRBJ1-4	12	TRBD1	TRBV19	few
TGTGCCAGCAATACCGGGACAGGGGGGGGAGAGACCCAGTACTTC	CASNTGTGGGETQYF	TRBJ2-5	15	TRBD1	TRBV6-5	.
TGTGCCAGCAGTTACCGAGGACAGGCCGACACTGAAGCTTTCTTT	CASSYRGQADTEAFF	TRBJ1-1	15	TRBD1	TRBV6-5	few